The 21 T cell receptor beta chains below come from one sample, sequenced in a study of technical replicates of blood from a handful of donors. Here immunoSEQ multiplex PCR was the method, and the copy in TCRdb shows in-frame clones only, minus some. The sample consists of about 62,000 clones, approximately 87% of them appearing once. Sequenced input: PBMCs. The receptor source for this set is a human donor in good health. Some clones in this sample may be carry-over from other donors' samples.

The genes are TRBV6-5 and TRBJ2-5, with a possible D match to TRBD2 (6 bases). The germline CDR1 and CDR2 sequences are MNHEY and SVGAGI. The CDR3 is 13 residues long. The V end lost 0 bases, the J end lost 4 bases, and 6 bases lay between the germline ends. The CDR3 DNA reads as TGTGCCAGCAGTTACTCGGGAGGAGAGACCCAGTACTTC. Residues: CASSYSGGETQYF.

The V call is TRBV28, the J call TRBJ1-2; 9 bases agree with TRBD1. This CDR3 is built from 15 residues. Losses at the gene ends were 5 bases for V and 2 bases for J; bases not matched to a gene: 6. The germline V gene encodes CDR1 MDHEN and CDR2 SYDVKM. DNA for the CDR3: TGTGCCAGCAGTACACCGGGACAGGGAAACTATGGCTACACCTTC. It is translated as CASSTPGQGNYGYTF.

This clone was detected only a few times. V is TRBV19 and J is TRBJ1-5, with a tentative D call TRBD1 (5 bases). V was cut by 1 base and J by 6 bases, with 10 bases left in between. This CDR3 region has 14 residues. The germline V gene has CDR1 LNHDA and CDR2 SQIVND (reference sequence). CDR3 residues: CASSIVRVGQPQHF. The CDR3 nucleotides are TGTGCCAGTAGTATAGTCAGGGTAGGTCAGCCCCAGCATTTT.

The chain has TRBV19 and TRBJ1-1; D gene unclear. The V gene's germline CDR1 is LNHDA and CDR2 SQIVND (reference sequence). This CDR3 is built from 13 residues. V shed 3 bases and J shed 1 base, with 6 bases lying between them. CDR3 in amino acids: CASSISSNTEAFF. The CDR3 DNA reads TGTGCCAGTAGTATTAGTTCGAACACTGAAGCTTTCTTT.

The genes are TRBV30 and TRBJ2-2; 7 bases agree with TRBD2. The CDR3 is 22 residues long. The germline V gene has CDR1 GTSNPN and CDR2 SVGIG (reference sequence). J gave up 0 bases and V 0 bases, and 22 bases lay outside the gene matches. DNA of the CDR3: TGTGCCTGGAGTGTAGGCCTGAAAGGATCGCTAGCGGAGAACGCGAACACCGGGGAGCTGTTTTTT. Translating gives CAWSVGLKGSLAENANTGELFF. The full variable domain, its missing parts supplied by reference TRBV30 and TRBJ2-2, is SQTIHQWPATLVQPVGSPLSLECTVEGTSNPNLYWYRQAAGRGLQLLFYSVGIGQISSEVPQNLSASRPQDRQFILSSKKLLLSDSGFYLCAWSVGLKGSLAENANTGELFFGEGSRLTVL.

The rearrangement links TRBV4-1 to TRBJ2-6; no clear D gene. Trimming took off 5 bases at V and 0 bases at J, with 14 bases between the two ends. The CDR3 is 17 residues long. Germline assignment: CDR1 MGHRA and CDR2 YSYEKL. The CDR3 DNA reads TGCGCCAGCAGCGTAGCAGCCCCGACCTCTGGGGCCAACGTCCTGACTTTC. It yields the protein CASSVAAPTSGANVLTF.

This chain joins TRBV11-1 and TRBJ2-1; TRBD2 aligns across 9 bases. The germline CDR1 and CDR2 sequences are SGHAT and FQDESV (reference sequence). The CDR3 runs to 16 residues. V was clipped by 1 base and J by 3 bases; unmatched bases: 4. The CDR3 here is CASSLGFSGGYNEQFF. The CDR3 region has the DNA TGTGCCAGCAGCTTAGGTTTTAGCGGGGGCTACAATGAGCAGTTCTTC. Full variable domain (rest looked up from reference TRBV11-1 and TRBJ2-1): EAEVAQSPRYKITEKSQAVAFWCDPISGHATLYWYRQILGQGPELLVQFQDESVVDDSQLPKDRFSAERLKGVDSTLKIQPAELGDSAMYLCASSLGFSGGYNEQFFGPGTRLTVL.

The chain carries TRBV4-1 and TRBJ2-7, with 9 bases that match TRBD1. The CDR3 has 14 amino acids. In germline, CDR1 is MGHRA, CDR2 YSYEKL. V gave up 4 bases and J gave up 2 bases; unmatched junction bases: 3. As DNA, the CDR3 is TGCGCCAGCAGCCGGGGACAGGGCACCTACGAGCAGTACTTC. Its translation: CASSRGQGTYEQYF.

V and J are TRBV19 and TRBJ1-2; a weak D match, TRBD1 (5 bases). Germline-derived CDR1 and CDR2 are LNHDA and SQIVND (reference sequence). The germline V and J ends were trimmed by 3 bases and 0 bases, with 11 bases remaining between them. CDR3 length equals 15 residues. The CDR3 here is CASSINRYANYGYTF. CDR3 DNA sequence: TGTGCCAGTAGTATCAACAGGTACGCTAACTATGGCTACACCTTC. Based on the CDR3 plus reference TRBV19 and TRBJ1-2, the full variable domain is DGGITQSPKYLFRKEGQNVTLSCEQNLNHDAMYWYRQDPGQGLRLIYYSQIVNDFQKGDIAEGYSVSREKKESFPLTVTSAQKNPTAFYLCASSINRYANYGYTFGSGTRLTVV.

The chain has TRBV13 and TRBJ2-1, with D perhaps TRBD2 (5 bases). The germline V gene has CDR1 PRHDT and CDR2 FYEKMQ (reference sequence). This CDR3 has 17 amino acids. The V end was cut by 0 bases, the J end by 4 bases, with 16 bases between. This CDR3 is CASSLGLTGNGYNEQFF. CDR3 DNA: TGTGCCAGCAGCTTAGGCCTAACGGGGAACGGTTACAATGAGCAGTTCTTC.

The chain employs TRBV10-3 and TRBJ2-1; possibly TRBD1 for D (6 bases). The CDR3 runs 13 residues. The V gene's germline CDR1 is ENHRY and CDR2 SYGVKD. Deletions cut 6 bases from V and 0 bases from J, with 6 bases between. CDR3 nucleotides: TGTGCCATCAGGGACAGCTCCTACAATGAGCAGTTCTTC. Its protein is CAIRDSSYNEQFF.

J is TRBJ2-7 and V is TRBV19; 10 bases map to TRBD2. Germline CDR1 reads LNHDA; CDR2 reads SQIVND (reference sequence). The CDR3 consists of 16 residues. With 7 bases clipped from V and 3 bases from J, the junction kept 12 bases outside the gene matches. This CDR3 is CASKGFSASGGYEQYF. The DNA for the CDR3 is TGTGCCAGTAAGGGTTTTAGTGCTAGCGGGGGCTACGAGCAGTACTTC.

The chain carries TRBV16 and TRBJ1-2, with TRBD1 identical over 8 bases. CDR1 and CDR2 from the germline V gene are KGHSY and FQNENV. Trimming at V came to 4 bases and at J to 8 bases, leaving 3 bases not matched to a gene. The CDR3 runs to 12 residues. CDR3 loop: CASSPRGPGYTF. DNA for the CDR3: TGTGCCAGCAGCCCCAGGGGGCCCGGCTACACCTTC.

This rearrangement joins TRBV4-2 to TRBJ2-2, with a tentative D call TRBD2 (6 bases). The ends were cut back, 0 bases at V and 1 base at J, with 15 bases in the middle. The CDR3 covers 18 residues. Germline V lookup: CDR1 LGHNA, CDR2 YNFKEQ. The CDR3 region is CASSQDQWASENTGELFF. CDR3 coding DNA: TGTGCCAGCAGCCAAGATCAGTGGGCTAGCGAGAACACCGGGGAGCTGTTTTTT.

The chain carries TRBV2 and TRBJ2-2, with 9 bases matching TRBD2. The V and J ends lost 1 base and 5 bases, in that order; junction bases with no gene match: 2. Germline V gene lookup returns CDR1 SNHLY and CDR2 FYNNEI. The CDR3 has 15 amino acids. CDR3 nucleotide sequence: TGTGCCAGCAGTGAAGGGCTAGCGGGAACCGGGGAGCTGTTTTTT. This sequence encodes CASSEGLAGTGELFF.

This chain connects TRBV13 to TRBJ1-1, with TRBD1 as a possible D gene (5 bases). This CDR3 is 14 amino acids long. V was pared by 5 bases and J by 4 bases, with 14 bases between. Germline V lookup: CDR1 PRHDT, CDR2 FYEKMQ (reference sequence). CDR3 nucleotide sequence: TGTGCCAGCAGCCCACGGCGGGGGATCACTGAAGCTTTCTTT. This encodes CASSPRRGITEAFF.

V usage is TRBV6-5 and J usage is TRBJ2-1; 7 bases fit TRBD2. The J segment lost 7 bases and the V segment lost 5 bases, leaving 8 bases of the junction unmatched. CDR3 size: 14 residues. Germline-derived CDR1 and CDR2 are MNHEY and SVGAGI. The DNA for the CDR3 is TGTGCCAGCAGTGGACGGGGGGTGGTAAATGAGCAGTTCTTC. Amino acid sequence: CASSGRGVVNEQFF.

V and J are TRBV5-8 and TRBJ1-1; D gene unclear. Germline CDR1 and CDR2: SGHTS and YDEGEE. This CDR3 is 13 amino acids long. V lost 0 bases to trimming and J lost 5 bases, with 8 bases between them. In nucleotides, the CDR3 is TGTGCCAGCAGCTTGGGGAGACGAACTGAAGCTTTCTTT. Translated, it gives CASSLGRRTEAFF.

The V call is TRBV30, the J call TRBJ1-1, with 7 bases matching TRBD1. Losses at the gene ends were 5 bases for V and 2 bases for J; bases not matched to a gene: 5. Germline V gives CDR1 GTSNPN, CDR2 SVGIG (reference sequence). The CDR3 extends over 13 amino acids. CDR3: CAWGRQGNTEAFF. For the CDR3, the DNA is TGTGCCTGGGGGAGACAGGGTAACACTGAAGCTTTCTTT.

V usage is TRBV19 and J usage is TRBJ1-1; the D is unclear. Germline V gene lookup returns CDR1 LNHDA and CDR2 SQIVND (reference sequence). Trimming removed 3 bases at V and 5 bases at J, with 13 bases between. The CDR3 sequence is 14 residues long. CDR3 sequence reads: CASSIGRAGTEAFF. CDR3 coding DNA: TGTGCCAGTAGTATCGGGCGGGCGGGGACTGAAGCTTTCTTT.

This clone showed up just once. The chain employs TRBV29-1 and TRBJ2-4, with 9 bases identical to TRBD2. Germline V gives CDR1 SQVTM, CDR2 ANQGSEA. CDR3 length: 14 amino acids. The V and J ends lost 5 bases and 7 bases, in that order; junction bases with no gene match: 9. DNA of the CDR3: TGCAGCGTTCATAGGCGGGGGGGGACTAACATTCAGTACTTC. Its translation: CSVHRRGGTNIQYF.